The 26 T cell receptor beta chains below were found in one sample sequenced in a study of cytomegalovirus exposure and HLA in healthy donors. Researchers ran the PCR with 60 Vbeta and 13 Jbeta primers. Sequenced by immunoSEQ multiplex PCR; TCRdb stores in-frame clones only, minus some. The sample lists about 120,000 clones, 81% occurring once. The sequenced material came from PBMCs. Source of these receptors: a woman between 25 and 40 years old in good health and CMV-seronegative.

CDR3 sequence (DNA): TGTGCCAGTAGTTCGGGACTAGCGGCGTACCAAGAGACCCAGTACTTC. Translation: CASSSGLAAYQETQYF. The V gene is TRBV19, the J gene TRBJ2-5; 11 bases map to TRBD2. Germline values: CDR1 LNHDA, CDR2 SQIVND (reference sequence). This CDR3 contains 16 residues. The V segment lost 5 bases and the J segment 0 bases; nucleotides outside the gene matches: 5.

V and J are TRBV4-1 and TRBJ2-5; 11 bases match TRBD1. Germline-derived CDR1 and CDR2 are MGHRA and YSYEKL. Trimming took 3 bases from V and 8 from J; bases not matched to a gene: 11. There are 16 residues in the CDR3. The CDR3 DNA reads as TGCGCCAGCAGCCAGAGCCCGGGACAGGGGGTCTATACCCAGTACTTC. Translation gives CASSQSPGQGVYTQYF.

This chain joins TRBV7-2 and TRBJ2-7; 7 nucleotides align to TRBD1. CDR1 SGHTA and CDR2 FQGNSA come from the germline V gene. V lost 5 bases to trimming and J lost 1 base; unmatched junction nucleotides: 8. The CDR3 length is 15 residues. In DNA, the CDR3 is TGTGCCAGCAGCCTACGAGGGGGACAGTCCTACGAGCAGTACTTC. Protein sequence: CASSLRGGQSYEQYF.

This chain joins TRBV27 and TRBJ2-1, with 10 bases aligning to TRBD2. Unmatched junction bases numbered 11, after V lost 4 bases and J lost 8 bases. There are 16 residues in the CDR3. CDR1 and CDR2 (germline): MNHEY, SMNVEV (reference sequence). The CDR3 loop reads CASSWGPAGGKDEQFF. CDR3 nucleotides: TGTGCCAGCAGTTGGGGACCAGCGGGAGGGAAAGATGAGCAGTTCTTC.

DNA for the CDR3: TGCGCCAGCAGCCAAGAAGGTTCGGGGGGAGAGACCCAGTACTTC. Amino acid sequence: CASSQEGSGGETQYF. The gene calls are TRBV4-1 and TRBJ2-5, with TRBD2 matching 7 bases. Looked up from germline, CDR1 is MGHRA and CDR2 is YSYEKL. V lost 0 bases to trimming and J lost 4 bases; unmatched junction nucleotides: 5. The CDR3 sequence is 15 residues long.

CDR3 residues: CASSPRQGMWKQYF. CDR3 DNA: TGTGCCAGCAGCCCCCGACAGGGAATGTGGAAGCAGTACTTC. The chain combines TRBV11-2 with TRBJ2-7; 7 nucleotides align to TRBD1. With 5 bases clipped from V and 8 bases from J, the junction kept 12 bases outside the gene matches. Germline values: CDR1 SGHAT, CDR2 FQNNGV. This CDR3 is 14 amino acids long.

The chain couples TRBV7-6 to TRBJ2-6, with 12 bases that match TRBD2. The CDR3 covers 18 residues. V shed 1 base and J 2 bases; nucleotides not matched to a gene: 3. Germline V CDR1 and CDR2: SGHVS, FNYEAQ. The CDR3 nucleotides read TGTGCCAGCAGCTTAGGGCTAGCGGGAGGGCCTGGGGCCAACGTCCTGACTTTC. This translates into CASSLGLAGGPGANVLTF.

The gene calls are TRBV19 and TRBJ2-3; perhaps TRBD2 as D (6 bases). The V end lost 7 bases, the J end lost 2 bases, and 13 bases lay between the germline ends. Germline V gives CDR1 LNHDA, CDR2 SQIVND (reference sequence). The CDR3 extends over 14 amino acids. This CDR3 is CASTPDYPTDTQYF. The CDR3 region has the DNA TGTGCCAGTACCCCGGACTACCCCACAGATACGCAGTATTTT.

This clone was seen only a few times. The chain is built from TRBV6-4 and TRBJ2-5; 11 bases map to TRBD2. J was trimmed by 2 bases and V by 3 bases; bases with no gene match: 2. The germline gives CDR1 MRHNA, CDR2 SNTAGT. CDR3 size: 15 residues. The CDR3 bases are TGTGCCAGCAGTGAAATAGCGGGAGGGCAAGAGACCCAGTACTTC. Protein: CASSEIAGGQETQYF.

CDR3 residues: CASSLPLIPGQEPYEQYF. CDR3 bases: TGCGCCAGCAGCTTGCCTCTAATCCCGGGACAAGAACCTTACGAGCAGTACTTC. The chain is built from TRBV5-1 and TRBJ2-7; possible D gene TRBD1, 6 bases. The CDR3 extends over 18 amino acids. Germline CDR1 is SGHRS and CDR2 is YFSETQ. V dropped 1 base and J dropped 4 bases, with 24 bases sitting between them.

V gene TRBV19 combines with J gene TRBJ1-5, with 10 nucleotides matching TRBD1. The V gene's germline CDR1 is LNHDA and CDR2 SQIVND (reference sequence). The V and J ends lost 5 bases and 7 bases, in that order; junction bases with no gene match: 5. CDR3 length: 14 residues. DNA of the CDR3: TGTGCCAGTAGTCAAGGACAGGGGGGACAGCCCCAGCATTTT. This sequence encodes CASSQGQGGQPQHF.

Regarding this clone: Other DNA sequences within the sample encode an identical CDR3. This chain connects TRBV9 to TRBJ1-1; maybe TRBD1 (6 bases). Deletions cut 0 bases from V and 6 bases from J, with 15 bases between. The CDR3 spans 15 residues. Germline CDR1 is SGDLS and CDR2 is YYNGEE. CDR3 sequence reads: CASSVGSLGGSEAFF. CDR3 nucleotides: TGTGCCAGCAGCGTAGGGTCCCTAGGGGGTTCTGAAGCTTTCTTT.

This sequence joins TRBV6-5 and TRBJ2-3; 9 positions agree with TRBD1. The CDR3 covers 14 residues. Unmatched junction bases numbered 4, after V lost 9 bases and J lost 0 bases. From germline, CDR1 is MNHEY and CDR2 SVGAGI. CDR3 protein: CASKQGASTDTQYF. The DNA for the CDR3 is TGTGCCAGTAAACAGGGGGCAAGCACAGATACGCAGTATTTT.

The rearrangement uses TRBV2 and TRBJ1-2, with a possible D match to TRBD1 (6 bases). The CDR3 has 15 amino acids. Trimming shortened V by 3 bases and J by 8 bases, and 19 bases separated the two germline ends. Germline V gives CDR1 SNHLY, CDR2 FYNNEI. In DNA form, the CDR3 reads TGTGCCAGCAGTGATACCGGGACACCTGTTTGGGGCTACACCTTC. The encoded protein is CASSDTGTPVWGYTF.

The chain carries TRBV7-9 and TRBJ2-5; D may be TRBD2 (7 bases). Trimming shortened V by 1 base and J by 2 bases, and 20 bases separated the two germline ends. CDR3 size: 18 residues. The V gene's germline CDR1 is SEHNR and CDR2 FQNEAQ (reference sequence). CDR3 in amino acids: CASSLVRGGATGQETQYF. The CDR3 DNA reads TGTGCCAGCAGCTTAGTAAGAGGGGGGGCTACGGGGCAAGAGACCCAGTACTTC.

V and J are TRBV9 and TRBJ2-2; no firm D call. V gave up 2 bases and J gave up 5 bases, with 7 bases separating them. The germline V gene has CDR1 SGDLS and CDR2 YYNGEE. The CDR3 totals 13 residues. The DNA for the CDR3 is TGTGCCAGCAGCGTTACCCTAACCGGGGAGCTGTTTTTT. This sequence encodes CASSVTLTGELFF.

The chain links TRBV6-5 to TRBJ2-5, with 10 positions matching TRBD2. The assigned J gene may be wrong: the sequence end matches TRBJ2-7 better. Germline-derived CDR1 and CDR2 are MNHEY and SVGAGI. This CDR3 spans 15 amino acids. The chain's CDR3 is CASSPMLGTSVEQYF. Written as DNA, the CDR3 is TGTGCCAGCAGCCCAATGTTAGGGACTAGCGTCGAGCAGTACTTC.

This chain joins TRBV9 and TRBJ2-6; D is ambiguous. V gave up 6 bases and J gave up 0 bases, with 4 bases separating them. The CDR3 has 13 amino acids. CDR1 and CDR2 from the germline V gene are SGDLS and YYNGEE. CDR3 bases: TGTGCCAGCATGAGCTCTGGGGCCAACGTCCTGACTTTC. It specifies CASMSSGANVLTF.

V usage is TRBV27 and J usage is TRBJ2-7; the D gene is possibly TRBD1 (6 bases). Germline-derived CDR1 and CDR2 are MNHEY and SMNVEV (reference sequence). The CDR3 length is 14 residues. Trimming stripped 5 bases from V and 4 bases from J, with 15 bases between. The CDR3, as DNA: TGTGCCAGCAGTCCTCTGACAGGTAGTTACGAGCAGTACTTC. This translates into CASSPLTGSYEQYF.

The chain uses TRBV27 and TRBJ2-1; D not certain. Germline V gene lookup returns CDR1 MNHEY and CDR2 SMNVEV (reference sequence). Deletions cut 8 bases from V and 4 bases from J, with 12 bases between. The CDR3 sequence is 13 residues long. CDR3 protein: CASADGTYNEQFF. In DNA, the CDR3 is TGTGCCAGCGCCGATGGTACATACAATGAGCAGTTCTTC.

The chain has TRBV27 and TRBJ2-2; tentatively, D is TRBD1 (6 bases). The CDR3 has 14 amino acids. Germline CDR1 reads MNHEY; CDR2 reads SMNVEV (reference sequence). The V end lost 6 bases, the J end lost 6 bases, and 14 bases lay between the germline ends. The CDR3 sequence: CASRVHHRAGELFF. CDR3 nucleotides: TGTGCCAGCAGGGTGCATCACAGGGCCGGGGAGCTGTTTTTT.

The chain uses TRBV28 and TRBJ1-1; D may be TRBD1 (5 bases). The germline CDR1 and CDR2 sequences are MDHEN and SYDVKM. V was clipped by 3 bases and J by 1 base, with 6 bases between them. The CDR3 sequence is 13 residues long. CDR3 loop: CASSLDTNTEAFF. The CDR3 DNA sequence: TGTGCCAGCAGTTTGGACACGAACACTGAAGCTTTCTTT.

This CDR3 reads CATSSREDTQYF. DNA of the CDR3: TGTGCCACCAGCAGCCGGGAGGATACGCAGTATTTT. This chain links TRBV15 with TRBJ2-3, with D possibly being TRBD2 (6 bases). V lost 3 bases and J lost 6, with 7 bases in between. CDR1 and CDR2 from the germline V gene are LNHNV and YYDKDF (reference sequence). This CDR3 is built from 12 residues.

The V call is TRBV6-4, the J call TRBJ2-7; 9 bases fit TRBD1. J lost 1 base, V lost 6 bases, and 7 bases had no gene match. This CDR3 spans 15 amino acids. Germline V gene sequence: CDR1 MRHNA, CDR2 SNTAGT. The DNA for the CDR3 is TGTGCCAGCAGGCTCGCGGGACAGGGATCCTACGAGCAGTACTTC. Amino acids: CASRLAGQGSYEQYF.

In its sample, this clone was seen a few times. The rearrangement links TRBV7-6 to TRBJ2-7; 9 nucleotides match TRBD1. This CDR3 has 13 amino acids. Unmatched junction bases numbered 2, after V lost 5 bases and J lost 3 bases. CDR1 is SGHVS and CDR2 is FNYEAQ in the germline V gene. The CDR3 nucleotides read TGTGCCAGCAGCCCGGGACAGGGCTACGAGCAGTACTTC. Translation: CASSPGQGYEQYF.

With respect to this clone: Germline is not matched at one junction end, which may reflect a read error. The gene calls are TRBV7-9 and TRBJ2-3, with unresolved D. Germline loops: CDR1 SEHNR, CDR2 FQNEAQ (reference sequence). This CDR3 is built from 12 residues. The CDR3 coding sequence is TGTTCCAGCAGCTTTCCACGGGATACGCAGTATTTT. It yields the protein CSSSFPRDTQYF.